Shown below are 6 T cell receptor beta chains from a single sample sequenced in a study of cytomegalovirus exposure and HLA in healthy donors. 60 Vbeta and 13 Jbeta primers were used in PCR. Generated by immunoSEQ multiplex PCR, the TCRdb table keeps only in-frame clones and is missing some. The data show around 130,000 clones, approximately 69% seen once. Sequencing was done on a sample of PBMCs. The receptors here all came from a man between 35 and 55 years old in good health and CMV-seropositive.

The gene calls are TRBV27 and TRBJ2-3, with 12 bases lining up with TRBD2. Germline loops: CDR1 MNHEY, CDR2 SMNVEV (reference sequence). The CDR3 runs 15 residues. The V gene end was trimmed by 7 bases and the J gene end by 4 bases; junction bases not matched to a gene: 6. The DNA for the CDR3 is TGTGCCAGCAATCTAGCGGGGGGGGCGGCAGATACGCAGTATTTT. It codes for CASNLAGGAADTQYF.

The genes are TRBV28 and TRBJ2-1, with a tentative D call TRBD2 (6 bases). In germline, CDR1 is MDHEN, CDR2 SYDVKM. Trimming took off 1 base at V and 6 bases at J, with 13 bases between the two ends. The CDR3 has 15 residues. This chain's CDR3 is CASSLLGRGGNEQFF. The DNA for the CDR3 is TGTGCCAGCAGTTTATTAGGGCGGGGAGGCAATGAGCAGTTCTTC.

The genes are TRBV5-4 and TRBJ2-1; 8 nucleotides line up with TRBD1. In germline, CDR1 is SGHNT, CDR2 YYREEE (reference sequence). The V gene end was trimmed by 4 bases and the J gene end by 0 bases; junction bases not matched to a gene: 6. The CDR3 loop spans 16 amino acids. DNA of the CDR3: TGTGCCAGCAGCAAAGCCGGGACAGGCTCCTACAATGAGCAGTTCTTC. Translating it yields CASSKAGTGSYNEQFF.

CDR3 bases: TGTGCCTGGACTGGGACAGGCCCCTACGAGCAGTACTTC. It codes for CAWTGTGPYEQYF. The rearrangement links TRBV30 to TRBJ2-7; 8 bases are a match to TRBD1. This CDR3 contains 13 residues. The V segment lost 4 bases and the J segment 2 bases; nucleotides outside the gene matches: 4. Germline V CDR1 and CDR2: GTSNPN, SVGIG (reference sequence).

The chain has TRBV10-3 and TRBJ1-2, with D perhaps TRBD1 (5 bases). CDR1 is ENHRY, CDR2 SYGVKD, per germline. The germline V and J ends were trimmed by 0 bases and 3 bases, with 14 bases remaining between them. The CDR3 runs 16 residues. CDR3 in amino acids: CAISESLWGDDYGYTF. CDR3 nucleotides: TGTGCCATCAGTGAGTCGCTATGGGGGGATGACTATGGCTACACCTTC.

This clone was observed a single time. J is TRBJ2-7 and V is TRBV27, with a possible D match to TRBD1 (5 bases). The CDR3 runs 16 residues. Germline CDR1 MNHEY, CDR2 SMNVEV (reference sequence). V dropped 4 bases and J dropped 3 bases, with 19 bases sitting between them. CDR3 sequence: CASSSTRQGRYYEQYF. The CDR3 bases are TGTGCCAGCAGTTCCACCCGCCAGGGCCGATACTACGAGCAGTACTTC.